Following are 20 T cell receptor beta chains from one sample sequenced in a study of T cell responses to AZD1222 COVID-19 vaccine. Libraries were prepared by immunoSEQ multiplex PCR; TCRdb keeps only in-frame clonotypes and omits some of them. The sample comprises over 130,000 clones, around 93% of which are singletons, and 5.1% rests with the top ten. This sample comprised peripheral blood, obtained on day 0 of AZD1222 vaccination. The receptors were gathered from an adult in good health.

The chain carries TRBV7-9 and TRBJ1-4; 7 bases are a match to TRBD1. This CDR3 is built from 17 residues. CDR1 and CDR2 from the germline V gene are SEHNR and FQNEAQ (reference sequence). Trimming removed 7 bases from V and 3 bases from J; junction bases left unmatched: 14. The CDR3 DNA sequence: TGTGCCAGCACCCAAGCCCTCCGGGACAGCCCTAATGAAAAACTGTTTTTT. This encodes CASTQALRDSPNEKLFF.

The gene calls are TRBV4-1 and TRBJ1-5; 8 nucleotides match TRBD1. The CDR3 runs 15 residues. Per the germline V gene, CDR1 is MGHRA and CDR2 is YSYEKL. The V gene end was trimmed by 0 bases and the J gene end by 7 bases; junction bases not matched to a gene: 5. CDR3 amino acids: CASSQDPTGDQPQHF. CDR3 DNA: TGCGCCAGCAGCCAAGACCCGACAGGGGACCAGCCCCAGCATTTT.

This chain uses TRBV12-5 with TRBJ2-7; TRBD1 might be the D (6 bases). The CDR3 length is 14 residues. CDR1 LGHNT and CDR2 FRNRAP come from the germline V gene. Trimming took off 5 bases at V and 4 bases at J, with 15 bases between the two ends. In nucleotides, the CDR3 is TGTGCTAGTGGTCCCTTCCCCGACAGGTACGAGCAGTACTTC. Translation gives CASGPFPDRYEQYF.

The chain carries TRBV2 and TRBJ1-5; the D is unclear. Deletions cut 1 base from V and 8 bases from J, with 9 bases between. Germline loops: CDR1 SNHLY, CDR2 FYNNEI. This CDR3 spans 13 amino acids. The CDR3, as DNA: TGTGCCAGCAGTGAAGAGGACCCGAAGCCCCAGCATTTT. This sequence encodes CASSEEDPKPQHF.

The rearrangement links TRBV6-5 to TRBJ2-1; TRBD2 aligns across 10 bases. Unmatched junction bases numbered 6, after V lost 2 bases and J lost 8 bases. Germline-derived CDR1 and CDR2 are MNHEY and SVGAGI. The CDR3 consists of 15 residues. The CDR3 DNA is TGTGCCAGCAGTTACGAGGCTAGCGGGAGCGATGAGCAGTTCTTC. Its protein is CASSYEASGSDEQFF.

The CDR3 sequence: CAIRERTEAFF. CDR3 nucleotides: TGTGCCATCAGAGAGAGAACTGAAGCTTTCTTT. This chain connects TRBV10-3 to TRBJ1-1; D not resolved. This CDR3 is 11 amino acids long. Trimming stripped 6 bases from V and 5 bases from J, with 7 bases between. Germline lookup yields CDR1 ENHRY and CDR2 SYGVKD.

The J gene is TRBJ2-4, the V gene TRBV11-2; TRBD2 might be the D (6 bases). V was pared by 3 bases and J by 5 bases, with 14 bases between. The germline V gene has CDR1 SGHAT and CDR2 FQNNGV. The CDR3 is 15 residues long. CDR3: CASSFGGWGENIQYF. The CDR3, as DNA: TGTGCCAGCAGCTTCGGGGGATGGGGGGAAAACATTCAGTACTTC. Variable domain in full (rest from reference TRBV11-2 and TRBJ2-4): EAGVAQSPRYKIIEKRQSVAFWCNPISGHATLYWYQQILGQGPKLLIQFQNNGVVDDSQLPKDRFSAERLKGVDSTLKIQPAKLEDSAVYLCASSFGGWGENIQYFGAGTRLSVL.

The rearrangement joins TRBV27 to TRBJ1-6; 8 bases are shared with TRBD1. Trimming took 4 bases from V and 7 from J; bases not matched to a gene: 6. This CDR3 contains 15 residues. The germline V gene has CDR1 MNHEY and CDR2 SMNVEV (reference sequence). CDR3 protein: CASSSQGAGNSPLHF. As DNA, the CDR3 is TGTGCCAGCAGTTCGCAGGGGGCTGGGAATTCACCCCTCCACTTT.

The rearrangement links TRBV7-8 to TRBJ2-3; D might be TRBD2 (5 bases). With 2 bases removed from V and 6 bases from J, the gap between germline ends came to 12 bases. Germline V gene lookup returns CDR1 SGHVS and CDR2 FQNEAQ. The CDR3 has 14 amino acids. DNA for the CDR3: TGTGCCAGCAGCTTAAACCAGCCGGGGGATACGCAGTATTTT. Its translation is CASSLNQPGDTQYF.

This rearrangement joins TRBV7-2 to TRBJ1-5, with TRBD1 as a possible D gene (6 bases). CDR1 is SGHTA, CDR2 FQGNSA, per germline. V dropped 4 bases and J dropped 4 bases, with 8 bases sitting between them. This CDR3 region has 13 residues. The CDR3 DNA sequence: TGTGCCAGCAGCTCCAGGGGAAATCAGCCCCAGCATTTT. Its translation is CASSSRGNQPQHF.

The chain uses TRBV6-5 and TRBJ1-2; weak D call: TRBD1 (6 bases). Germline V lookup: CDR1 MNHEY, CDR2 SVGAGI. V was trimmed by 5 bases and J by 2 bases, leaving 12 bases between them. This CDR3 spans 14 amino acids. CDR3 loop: CASSPGTLNYGYTF. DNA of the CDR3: TGTGCCAGCAGTCCCGGGACACTAAACTATGGCTACACCTTC.

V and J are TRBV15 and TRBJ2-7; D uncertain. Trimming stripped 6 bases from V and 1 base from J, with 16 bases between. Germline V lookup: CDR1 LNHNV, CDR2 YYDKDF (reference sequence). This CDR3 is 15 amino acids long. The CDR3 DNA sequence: TGTGCCACCAGTGTTGGCGCGGCCTTGTCCTACGAGCAGTACTTC. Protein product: CATSVGAALSYEQYF.

The CDR3 nucleotides are TGTGCCAGCAGCCCCGGGACACCTTACACAGATACGCAGTATTTT. The encoded protein is CASSPGTPYTDTQYF. The chain combines TRBV5-5 with TRBJ2-3; D might be TRBD1 (6 bases). Germline V gene sequence: CDR1 SGHKS, CDR2 YYEKEE (reference sequence). The length of the CDR3 is 15 residues. With 4 bases removed from V and 2 bases from J, the gap between germline ends came to 14 bases.

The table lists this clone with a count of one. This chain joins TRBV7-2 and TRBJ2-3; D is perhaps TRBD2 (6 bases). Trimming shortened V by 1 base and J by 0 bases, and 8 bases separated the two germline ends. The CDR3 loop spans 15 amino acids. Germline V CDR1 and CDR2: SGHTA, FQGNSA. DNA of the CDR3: TGTGCCAGCAGCTTAGTGGGGGGTAGCACAGATACGCAGTATTTT. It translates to CASSLVGGSTDTQYF.

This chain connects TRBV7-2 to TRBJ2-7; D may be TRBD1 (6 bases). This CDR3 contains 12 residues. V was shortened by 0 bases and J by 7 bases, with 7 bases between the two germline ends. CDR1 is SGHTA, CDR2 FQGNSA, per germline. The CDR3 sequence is CASSLARGEQYF. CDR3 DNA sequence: TGTGCCAGCAGCTTAGCGAGGGGGGAGCAGTACTTC. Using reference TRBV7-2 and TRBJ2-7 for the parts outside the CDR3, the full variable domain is GAGVSQSPSNKVTEKGKDVELRCDPISGHTALYWYRQSLGQGLEFLIYFQGNSAPDKSGLPSDRFSAERTGGSVSTLTIQRTQQEDSAVYLCASSLARGEQYFGPGTRLTVT.

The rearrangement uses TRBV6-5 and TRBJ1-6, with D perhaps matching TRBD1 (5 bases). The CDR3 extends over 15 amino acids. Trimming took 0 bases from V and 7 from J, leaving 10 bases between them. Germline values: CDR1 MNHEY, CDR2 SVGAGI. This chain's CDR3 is CASSYSGAENSPLHF. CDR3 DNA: TGTGCCAGCAGTTACTCTGGGGCAGAGAATTCACCCCTCCACTTT.

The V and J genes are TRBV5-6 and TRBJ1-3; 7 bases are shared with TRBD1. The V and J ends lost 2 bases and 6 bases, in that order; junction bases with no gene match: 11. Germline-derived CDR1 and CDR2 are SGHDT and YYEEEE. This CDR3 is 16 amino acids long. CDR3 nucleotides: TGTGCCAGCAGCTTTCTGTCCCAGGGGGATATAAACACCATATATTTT. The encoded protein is CASSFLSQGDINTIYF.

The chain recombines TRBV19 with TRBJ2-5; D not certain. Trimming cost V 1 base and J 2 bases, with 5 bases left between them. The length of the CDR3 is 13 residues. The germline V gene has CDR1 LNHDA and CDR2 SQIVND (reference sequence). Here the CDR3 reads CASSIGVQETQYF. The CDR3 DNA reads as TGTGCCAGTAGTATAGGGGTTCAAGAGACCCAGTACTTC. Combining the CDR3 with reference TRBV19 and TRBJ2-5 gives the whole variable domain DGGITQSPKYLFRKEGQNVTLSCEQNLNHDAMYWYRQDPGQGLRLIYYSQIVNDFQKGDIAEGYSVSREKKESFPLTVTSAQKNPTAFYLCASSIGVQETQYFGPGTRLLVL.

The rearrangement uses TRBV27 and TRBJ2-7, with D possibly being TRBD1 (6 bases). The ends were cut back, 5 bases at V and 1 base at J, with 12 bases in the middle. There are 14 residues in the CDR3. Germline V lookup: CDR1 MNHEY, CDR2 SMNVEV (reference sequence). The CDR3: CASSPHRESYEQYF. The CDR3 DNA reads TGTGCCAGCAGTCCCCACAGGGAGTCCTACGAGCAGTACTTC.

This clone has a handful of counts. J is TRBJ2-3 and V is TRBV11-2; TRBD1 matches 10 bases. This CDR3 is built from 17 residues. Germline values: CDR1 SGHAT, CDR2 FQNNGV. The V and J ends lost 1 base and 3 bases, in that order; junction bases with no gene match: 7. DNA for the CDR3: TGTGCCAGCAGCTTAGTGGGGACAGGGGCTAGGACAGATACGCAGTATTTT. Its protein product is CASSLVGTGARTDTQYF.